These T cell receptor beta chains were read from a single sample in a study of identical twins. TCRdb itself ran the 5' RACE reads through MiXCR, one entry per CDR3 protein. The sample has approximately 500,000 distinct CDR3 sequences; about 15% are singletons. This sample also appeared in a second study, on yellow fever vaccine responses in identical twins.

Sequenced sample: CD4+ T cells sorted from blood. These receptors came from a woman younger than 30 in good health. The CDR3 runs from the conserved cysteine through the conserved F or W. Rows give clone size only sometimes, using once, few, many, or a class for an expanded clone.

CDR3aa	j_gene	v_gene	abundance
CATSDRDSSSYNEQFF	TRBJ2-1	TRBV24-1	.
CASSRGTSGPATEAFF	TRBJ1-1	TRBV12-3/TRBV12-4	many
CASRPNTRQGDNSPLHF	TRBJ1-6	TRBV7-8	.
CSGRLAGGKNTGELFF	TRBJ2-2	TRBV20-1	few
CASSLLGGPNYGYTF	TRBJ1-2	TRBV5-1	.
CATRASGQDNEQFF	TRBJ2-1	TRBV10-3	few
CASSPTTGAIHGYTF	TRBJ1-2	TRBV3-1	.
CASSKAGNSYNEQFF	TRBJ2-1	TRBV19	.
CASSLMGTSGGELFF	TRBJ2-2	TRBV5-1	.
CSVEATSPTLEQYF	TRBJ2-7	TRBV29-1	.
CASHPDLAGRTDTQYF	TRBJ2-3	TRBV5-1	few
CASSIGLLSDEQYF	TRBJ2-7	TRBV12-3/TRBV12-4	.
CSARDAGTGNSAKQYF	TRBJ2-7	TRBV20-1	many
CASTGTVGTGELFF	TRBJ2-2	TRBV12-3/TRBV12-4	.
CASSQVGPLNTEAFF	TRBJ1-1	TRBV4-1	.
CASKAGNTEAFF	TRBJ1-1	TRBV6-6	few
CASSRTGRENTEAFF	TRBJ1-1	TRBV4-1	few
CASRRGLAGANQETQYF	TRBJ2-5	TRBV12-3/TRBV12-4	.
CASSVSGGSSSGANVLTF	TRBJ2-6	TRBV9	few
CASSDRLRDSSTDTQYF	TRBJ2-3	TRBV10-1	.
CASSPPMAETQYF	TRBJ2-5	TRBV18	once
CSVEDEGSGTYNEQFF	TRBJ2-1	TRBV29-1	many
CASSPDPPNIQYF	TRBJ2-4	TRBV6-6	.
CASAPTSRELFF	TRBJ2-2	TRBV27	.
CASSSTGGTEAFF	TRBJ1-1	TRBV12-3/TRBV12-4	many
CSAGGGDSYNSPLHF	TRBJ1-6	TRBV20-1	many
CAISEYPGLNTEAFF	TRBJ1-1	TRBV10-3	.
CATSDRQDFDEQFF	TRBJ2-1	TRBV24-1	few
CASSLGTSRETQYF	TRBJ2-5	TRBV7-8	few